Listed here are 5 T cell receptor beta chains from one sample, sequenced in a study of blood T cells in healthy people across ages. A second PCR of about 7 to 12 cycles used a sample-barcoded 5' primer and a J-beta primer mix. Each CDR3 protein is one row after TCRdb ran MiXCR on the 5' RACE reads. The sample lists 2 million or so distinct CDR3 sequences; around half were seen once. The sample consisted of blood. These receptors came from a woman in her forties in good health.

The V call is TRBV6-5, the J call TRBJ1-2, with D possibly being TRBD1 (5 bases). Trimming shortened V by 0 bases and J by 1 base, and 15 bases separated the two germline ends. Germline CDR1 is MNHEY and CDR2 is SVGAGI. CDR3 length: 17 residues. CDR3 protein: CASSYSSGGEINYGYTF. In DNA, the CDR3 is TGTGCCAGCAGTTACTCGTCCGGGGGGGAGATTAACTATGGCTACACCTTC.

The chain recombines TRBV29-1 with TRBJ2-3; 7 positions match TRBD2. J gave up 1 base and V 5 bases, and 6 bases lay outside the gene matches. CDR1 and CDR2 (germline): SQVTM, ANQGSEA. CDR3 length equals 14 residues. The DNA of the CDR3 is TGCAGCGTTTTCAGACTAGCCCGCACAGATACGCAGTATTTT. It codes for CSVFRLARTDTQYF.

The chain recombines TRBV11-3 with TRBJ2-1; TRBD2 matches at 11 bases. The CDR3 is 17 residues long. Germline V lookup: CDR1 SGHNT, CDR2 YENEEA. V gave up 5 bases and J gave up 6 bases; unmatched junction bases: 12. The CDR3 nucleotides are TGTGCCAGCAGCCACCGAGGGGGACTAGCGGTCGGCAATGAGCAGTTCTTC. Its protein is CASSHRGGLAVGNEQFF.

The rearrangement uses TRBV20-1 and TRBJ1-5, with D possibly TRBD1 on 5 matching bases. Looked up from germline, CDR1 is DFQATT and CDR2 is SNEGSKA (reference sequence). The CDR3 is 15 amino acids. Trimming took off 5 bases at V and 3 bases at J, with 17 bases between the two ends. The CDR3, as DNA: TGCAGTGCTCGGCCCTCTCGGGGGAACAATCAGCCCCAGCATTTT. The encoded protein is CSARPSRGNNQPQHF.

J is TRBJ1-5 and V is TRBV28; D call uncertain. The germline V gene encodes CDR1 MDHEN and CDR2 SYDVKM. The V gene lost 3 bases and the J gene lost 3 bases, with 15 bases spanning the gap. This CDR3 has 16 amino acids. The CDR3: CASSFPAGNPNQPQHF. DNA for the CDR3: TGTGCCAGCAGTTTTCCCGCCGGAAACCCCAATCAGCCCCAGCATTTT. The full variable domain, completed using reference TRBV28 and TRBJ1-5, is DVKVTQSSRYLVKRTGEKVFLECVQDMDHENMFWYRQDPGLGLRLIYFSYDVKMKEKGDIPEGYSVSREKKERFSLILESASTNQTSMYLCASSFPAGNPNQPQHFGDGTRLSIL.